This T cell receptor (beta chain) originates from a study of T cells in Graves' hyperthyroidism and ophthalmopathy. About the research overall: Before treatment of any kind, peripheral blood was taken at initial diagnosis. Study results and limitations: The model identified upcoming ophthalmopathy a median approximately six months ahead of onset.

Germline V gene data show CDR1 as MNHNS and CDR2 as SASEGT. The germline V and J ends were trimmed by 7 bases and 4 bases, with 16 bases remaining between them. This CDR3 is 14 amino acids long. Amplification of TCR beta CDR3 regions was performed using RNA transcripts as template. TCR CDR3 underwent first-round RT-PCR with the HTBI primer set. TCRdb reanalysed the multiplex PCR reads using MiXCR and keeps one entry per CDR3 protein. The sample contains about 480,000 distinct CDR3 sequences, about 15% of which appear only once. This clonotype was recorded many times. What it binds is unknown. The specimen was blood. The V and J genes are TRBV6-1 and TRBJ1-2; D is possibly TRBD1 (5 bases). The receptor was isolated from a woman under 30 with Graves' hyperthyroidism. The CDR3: CASIFDSGAYGYTF. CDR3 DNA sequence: TGTGCCAGCATCTTTGACTCCGGGGCCTATGGCTACACCTTC.